This passage covers 2 T cell receptor beta chains from one sample sequenced in a study of blood T cell repertoires in COVID-19. Measured with immunoSEQ multiplex PCR; TCRdb has only the in-frame clones, and not every one. The table shows 150,000 to 200,000 clones, with around 80% occurring only once. Input material: peripheral blood. These receptors were taken from a man between 65 and 85 years old with active or convalescent COVID-19.

Details on this clone: Other DNA sequences from this sample encode an identical CDR3 as well. The chain recombines TRBV18 with TRBJ1-3; D remains unclear. Germline CDR1 and CDR2: KGHSH and LQKENI. This CDR3 has 14 residues. The V end lost 0 bases, the J end lost 2 bases, and 5 bases lay between the germline ends. CDR3: CASSPPSAGNTIYF. CDR3 nucleotide sequence: TGTGCCAGCTCACCACCTAGCGCTGGAAACACCATATATTTT. The whole variable domain, filled in from reference TRBV18 and TRBJ1-3, reads NAGVMQNPRHLVRRRGQEARLRCSPMKGHSHVYWYRQLPEEGLKFMVYLQKENIIDESGMPKERFSAEFPKEGPSILRIQQVVRGDSAAYFCASSPPSAGNTIYFGEGSWLTVV.

The chain uses TRBV2 and TRBJ2-1, with TRBD1 matching over 9 bases. CDR3 size: 14 residues. V dropped 6 bases and J dropped 8; count of bases not matched to a gene: 8. The germline CDR1 and CDR2 sequences are SNHLY and FYNNEI. The DNA for the CDR3 is TGTGCCAGCAGCAAGGACAGGGGATGGGATGAGCAGTTCTTC. Protein sequence: CASSKDRGWDEQFF.